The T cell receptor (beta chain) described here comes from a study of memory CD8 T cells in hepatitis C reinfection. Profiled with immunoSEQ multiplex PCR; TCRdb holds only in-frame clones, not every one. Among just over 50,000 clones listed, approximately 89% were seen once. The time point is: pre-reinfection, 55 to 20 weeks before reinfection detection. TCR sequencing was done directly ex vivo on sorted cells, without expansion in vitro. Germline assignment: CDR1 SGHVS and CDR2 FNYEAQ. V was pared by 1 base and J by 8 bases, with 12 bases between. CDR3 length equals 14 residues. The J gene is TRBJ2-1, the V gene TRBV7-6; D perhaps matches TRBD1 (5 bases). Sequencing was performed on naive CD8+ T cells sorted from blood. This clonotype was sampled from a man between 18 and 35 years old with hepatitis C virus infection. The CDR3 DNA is TGTGCCAGCAGCTTAGGGACCCTAGGGGATGAGCAGTTCTTC. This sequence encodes CASSLGTLGDEQFF.